This TCR beta chain is from a study of T cell changes during pregnancy in multiple sclerosis. TCRdb's table, derived via immunoSEQ multiplex PCR, lists solely in-frame clones and lacks some. Of about 60,000 clones in the sample, 92% were seen once. Germline values: CDR1 SGHRS, CDR2 YFSETQ. Trimming removed 0 bases at V and 2 bases at J, with 8 bases between. This CDR3 region has 14 residues. This specimen was CD4+ T cells from peripheral blood mononuclear cells, taken in the second trimester of pregnancy. This chain joins TRBV5-1 and TRBJ2-5; D ambiguous. The TCR originated in a female donor with multiple sclerosis, enrolled in a pregnancy study. The CDR3, as DNA: TGCGCCAGCAGCTTGGGGGCCCGGCAAGAGACCCAGTACTTC. Encoded protein: CASSLGARQETQYF.